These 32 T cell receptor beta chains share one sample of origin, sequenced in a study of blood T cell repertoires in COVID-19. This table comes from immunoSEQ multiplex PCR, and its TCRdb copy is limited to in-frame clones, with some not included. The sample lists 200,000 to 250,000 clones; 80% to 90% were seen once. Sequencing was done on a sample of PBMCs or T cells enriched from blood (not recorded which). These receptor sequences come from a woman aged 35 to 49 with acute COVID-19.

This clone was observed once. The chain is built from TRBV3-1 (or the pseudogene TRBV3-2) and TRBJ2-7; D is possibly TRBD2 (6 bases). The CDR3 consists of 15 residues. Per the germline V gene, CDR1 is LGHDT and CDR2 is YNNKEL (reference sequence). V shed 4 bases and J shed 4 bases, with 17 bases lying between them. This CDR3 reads CASSRLPGSMYEQYF. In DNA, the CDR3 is TGTGCCAGCAGCCGCCTTCCCGGGAGTATGTACGAGCAGTACTTC.

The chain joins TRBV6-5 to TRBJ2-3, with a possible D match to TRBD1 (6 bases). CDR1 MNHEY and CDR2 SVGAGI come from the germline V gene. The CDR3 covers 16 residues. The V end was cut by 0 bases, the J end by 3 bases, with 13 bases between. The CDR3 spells CASSYSSGTPTDTQYF. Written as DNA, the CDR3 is TGTGCCAGCAGTTACTCCTCCGGGACACCGACAGATACGCAGTATTTT.

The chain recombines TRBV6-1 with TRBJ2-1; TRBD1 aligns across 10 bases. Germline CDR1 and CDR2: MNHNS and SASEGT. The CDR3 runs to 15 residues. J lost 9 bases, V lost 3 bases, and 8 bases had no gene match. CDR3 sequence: CASSDFGTGELEQFF. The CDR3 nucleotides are TGTGCCAGCAGTGATTTCGGGACAGGGGAGCTTGAGCAGTTCTTC.

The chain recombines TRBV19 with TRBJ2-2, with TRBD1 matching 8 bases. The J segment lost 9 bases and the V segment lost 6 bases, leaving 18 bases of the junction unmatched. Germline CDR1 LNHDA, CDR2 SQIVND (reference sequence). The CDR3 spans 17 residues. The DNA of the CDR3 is TGTGCCAGTAGGCCTCCCGGGACAGGACGGGGCCACCGGGAGCTGTTTTTT. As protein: CASRPPGTGRGHRELFF. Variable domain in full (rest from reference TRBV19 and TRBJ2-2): DGGITQSPKYLFRKEGQNVTLSCEQNLNHDAMYWYRQDPGQGLRLIYYSQIVNDFQKGDIAEGYSVSREKKESFPLTVTSAQKNPTAFYLCASRPPGTGRGHRELFFGEGSRLTVL.

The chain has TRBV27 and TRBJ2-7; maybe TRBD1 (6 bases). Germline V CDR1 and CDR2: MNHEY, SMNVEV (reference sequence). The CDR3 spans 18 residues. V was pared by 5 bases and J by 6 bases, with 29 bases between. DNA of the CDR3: TGTGCCAGCAGTCCGAATTTAGGAGCAGCTCATAGGGGGTTCGAGCAGTACTTC. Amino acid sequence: CASSPNLGAAHRGFEQYF.

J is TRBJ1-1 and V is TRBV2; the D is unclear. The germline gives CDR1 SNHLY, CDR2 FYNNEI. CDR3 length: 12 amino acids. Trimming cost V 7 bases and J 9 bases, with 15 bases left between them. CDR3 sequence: CASIWGATQAFF. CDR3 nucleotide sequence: TGTGCCAGCATATGGGGAGCCACACAAGCTTTCTTT.

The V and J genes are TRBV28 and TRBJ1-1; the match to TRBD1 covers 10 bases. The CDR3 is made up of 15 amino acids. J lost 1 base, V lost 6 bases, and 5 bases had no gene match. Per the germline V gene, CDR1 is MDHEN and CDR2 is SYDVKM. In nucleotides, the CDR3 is TGTGCCAGCAGGGACAGGGGGACAAAGAACACTGAAGCTTTCTTT. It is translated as CASRDRGTKNTEAFF.

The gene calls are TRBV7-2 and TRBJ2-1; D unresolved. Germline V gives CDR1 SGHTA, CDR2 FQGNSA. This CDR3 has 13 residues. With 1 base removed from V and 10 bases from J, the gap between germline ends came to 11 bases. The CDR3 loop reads CASSLVLLSEQFF. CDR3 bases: TGTGCCAGCAGCTTAGTACTGCTGTCCGAGCAGTTCTTC.

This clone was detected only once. This chain's CDR3 is CSVQGSYGEQFF. The CDR3 DNA follows: TGCAGCGTTCAAGGGTCCTACGGTGAGCAGTTCTTC. The chain is built from TRBV29-1 and TRBJ2-1, with D unclear. The length of the CDR3 is 12 residues. Germline CDR1 is SQVTM and CDR2 is ANQGSEA. The V end lost 5 bases, the J end lost 9 bases, and 14 bases lay between the germline ends.

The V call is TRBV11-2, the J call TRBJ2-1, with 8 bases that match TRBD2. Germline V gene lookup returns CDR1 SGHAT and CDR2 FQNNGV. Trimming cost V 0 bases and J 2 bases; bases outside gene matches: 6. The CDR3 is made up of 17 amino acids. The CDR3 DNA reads TGTGCCAGCAGCTTAGAGGGGTCGGGAGGGCCCTACAATGAGCAGTTCTTC. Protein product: CASSLEGSGGPYNEQFF.

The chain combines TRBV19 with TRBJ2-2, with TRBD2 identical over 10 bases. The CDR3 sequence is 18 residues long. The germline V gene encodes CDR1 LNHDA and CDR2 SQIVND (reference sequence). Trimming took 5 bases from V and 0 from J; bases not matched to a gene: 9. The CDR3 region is CASSPQREGPTNTGELFF. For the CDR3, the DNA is TGTGCCAGTAGTCCCCAGCGGGAGGGCCCTACGAACACCGGGGAGCTGTTTTTT.

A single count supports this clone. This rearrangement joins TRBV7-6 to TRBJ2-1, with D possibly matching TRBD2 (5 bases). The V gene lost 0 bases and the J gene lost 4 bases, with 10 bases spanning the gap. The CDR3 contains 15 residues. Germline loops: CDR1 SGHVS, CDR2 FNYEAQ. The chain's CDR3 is CASSLAGGRYNEQFF. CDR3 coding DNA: TGTGCCAGCAGCTTAGCGGGCGGGCGTTACAATGAGCAGTTCTTC. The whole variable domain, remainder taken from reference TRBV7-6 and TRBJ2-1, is GAGVSQSPRYKVTKRGQDVALRCDPISGHVSLYWYRQALGQGPEFLTYFNYEAQQDKSGLPNDRFSAERPEGSISTLTIQRTEQRDSAMYRCASSLAGGRYNEQFFGPGTRLTVL.

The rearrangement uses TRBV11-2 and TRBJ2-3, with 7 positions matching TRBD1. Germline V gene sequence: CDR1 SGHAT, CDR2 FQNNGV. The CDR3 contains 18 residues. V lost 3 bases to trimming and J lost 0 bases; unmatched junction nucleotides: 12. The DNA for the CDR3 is TGTGCCAGCAGCTTCCCAGGGGGACGCCGCCTTAGCACAGATACGCAGTATTTT. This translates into CASSFPGGRRLSTDTQYF.

CDR3 region: CASSLTDRGYGYTF. The CDR3 DNA sequence: TGTGCCAGCAGCCTCACGGACAGAGGCTATGGCTACACCTTC. The rearrangement joins TRBV3-1 (or the pseudogene TRBV3-2) to TRBJ1-2; D is possibly TRBD1 (6 bases). Per the germline V gene, CDR1 is LGHDT and CDR2 is YNNKEL (reference sequence). Trimming removed 4 bases at V and 4 bases at J, with 13 bases between. The CDR3 contains 14 residues.

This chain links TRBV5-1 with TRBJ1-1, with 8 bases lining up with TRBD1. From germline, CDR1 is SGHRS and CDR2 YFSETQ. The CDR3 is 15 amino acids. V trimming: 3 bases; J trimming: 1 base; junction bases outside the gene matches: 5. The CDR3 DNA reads TGCGCCAGCAGCTCCGACAGGGGCCCGAACACTGAAGCTTTCTTT. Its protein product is CASSSDRGPNTEAFF.

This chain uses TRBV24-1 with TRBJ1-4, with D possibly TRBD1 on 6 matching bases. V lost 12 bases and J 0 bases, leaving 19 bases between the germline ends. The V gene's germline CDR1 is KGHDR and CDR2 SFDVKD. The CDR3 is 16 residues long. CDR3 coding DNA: TGTGCCTCACTACGGACAGAGCCTACAACTAATGAAAAACTGTTTTTT. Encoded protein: CASLRTEPTTNEKLFF.

As DNA, the CDR3 is TGTGCCAGCAGCGTAGGGGGAGGCGGAGGGGCCTACAATGAGCAGTTCTTC. Protein sequence: CASSVGGGGGAYNEQFF. The chain combines TRBV9 with TRBJ2-1; D may be TRBD2 (6 bases). The CDR3 spans 17 residues. With 0 bases removed from V and 2 bases from J, the gap between germline ends came to 15 bases. CDR1 is SGDLS, CDR2 YYNGEE, per germline.

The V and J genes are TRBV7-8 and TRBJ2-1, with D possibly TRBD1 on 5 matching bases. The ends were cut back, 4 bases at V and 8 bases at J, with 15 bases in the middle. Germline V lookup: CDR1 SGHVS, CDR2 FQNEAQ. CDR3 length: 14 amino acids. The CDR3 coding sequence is TGTGCCAGCAGCTCCTGGGATATAGGGGATGAGCAGTTCTTC. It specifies CASSSWDIGDEQFF.

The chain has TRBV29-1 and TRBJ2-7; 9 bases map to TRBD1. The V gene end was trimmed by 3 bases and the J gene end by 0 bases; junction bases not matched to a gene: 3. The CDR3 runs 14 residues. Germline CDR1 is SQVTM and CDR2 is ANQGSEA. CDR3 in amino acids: CSVEPGQGSYEQYF. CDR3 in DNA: TGCAGCGTTGAGCCGGGACAGGGCTCCTACGAGCAGTACTTC.

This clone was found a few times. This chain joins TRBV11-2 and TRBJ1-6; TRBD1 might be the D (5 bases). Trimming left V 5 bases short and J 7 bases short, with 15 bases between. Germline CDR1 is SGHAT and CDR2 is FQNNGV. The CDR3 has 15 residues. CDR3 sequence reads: CASSLGHRNNSPLHF. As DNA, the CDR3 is TGTGCCAGCAGCCTCGGACACCGAAACAATTCACCCCTCCACTTT.

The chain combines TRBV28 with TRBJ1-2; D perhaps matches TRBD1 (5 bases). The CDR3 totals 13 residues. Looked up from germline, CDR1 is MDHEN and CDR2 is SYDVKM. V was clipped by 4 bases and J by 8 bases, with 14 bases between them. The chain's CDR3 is CASSYGGGEGYTF. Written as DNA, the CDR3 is TGTGCCAGCAGTTATGGGGGGGGAGAGGGCTACACCTTC.

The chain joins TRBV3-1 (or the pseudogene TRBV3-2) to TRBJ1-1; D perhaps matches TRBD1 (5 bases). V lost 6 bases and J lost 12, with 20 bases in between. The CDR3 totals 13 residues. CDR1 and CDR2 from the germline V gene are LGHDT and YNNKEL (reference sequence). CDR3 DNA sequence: TGTGCCAGCAGTCTAGACGTAACAGGACATACTTTCTTT. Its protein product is CASSLDVTGHTFF.

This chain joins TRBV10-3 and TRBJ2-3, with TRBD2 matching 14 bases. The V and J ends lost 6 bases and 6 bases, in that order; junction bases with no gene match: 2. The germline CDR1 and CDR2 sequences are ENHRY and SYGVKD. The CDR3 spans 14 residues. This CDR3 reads CAISGTSGSDTQYF. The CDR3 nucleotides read TGTGCCATCAGCGGGACTAGCGGGAGTGATACGCAGTATTTT.

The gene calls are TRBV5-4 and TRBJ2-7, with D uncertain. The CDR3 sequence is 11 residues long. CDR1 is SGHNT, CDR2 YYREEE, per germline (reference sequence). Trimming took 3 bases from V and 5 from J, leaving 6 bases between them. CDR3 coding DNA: TGTGCCAGCAGCTCTTTTGACGAGCAGTACTTC. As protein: CASSSFDEQYF.

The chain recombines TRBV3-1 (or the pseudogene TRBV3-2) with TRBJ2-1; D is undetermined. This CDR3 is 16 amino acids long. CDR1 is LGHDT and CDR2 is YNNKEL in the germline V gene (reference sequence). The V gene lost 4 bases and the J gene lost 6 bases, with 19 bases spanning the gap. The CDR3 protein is CASSRMRLESINEQFF. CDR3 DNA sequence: TGTGCCAGCAGCCGAATGCGGCTAGAGAGCATCAATGAGCAGTTCTTC.

This chain's CDR3 is CASTGVNTEAFF. The CDR3 region has the DNA TGTGCCAGCACGGGGGTGAACACTGAAGCTTTCTTT. The chain employs TRBV6-5 and TRBJ1-1; D is perhaps TRBD1 (5 bases). CDR3 length: 12 amino acids. The germline V and J ends were trimmed by 7 bases and 0 bases, with 6 bases remaining between them. Germline CDR1 reads MNHEY; CDR2 reads SVGAGI.

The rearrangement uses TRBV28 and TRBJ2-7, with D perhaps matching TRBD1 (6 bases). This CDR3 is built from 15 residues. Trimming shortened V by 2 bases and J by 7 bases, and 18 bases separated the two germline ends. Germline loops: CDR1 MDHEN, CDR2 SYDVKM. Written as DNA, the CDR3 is TGTGCCAGCAGTTTAGACAGGATCCTCGCTGGAGAGCAGTACTTC. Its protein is CASSLDRILAGEQYF. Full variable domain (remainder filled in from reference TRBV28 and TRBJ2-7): DVKVTQSSRYLVKRTGEKVFLECVQDMDHENMFWYRQDPGLGLRLIYFSYDVKMKEKGDIPEGYSVSREKKERFSLILESASTNQTSMYLCASSLDRILAGEQYFGPGTRLTVT.

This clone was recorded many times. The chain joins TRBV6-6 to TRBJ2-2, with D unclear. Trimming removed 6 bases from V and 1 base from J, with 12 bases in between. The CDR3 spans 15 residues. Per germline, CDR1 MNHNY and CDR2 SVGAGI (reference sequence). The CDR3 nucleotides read TGTGCCAGCAGCCACCTTAGTGGGAACACCGGGGAGCTGTTTTTT. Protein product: CASSHLSGNTGELFF.

The CDR3, as DNA: TGTGCCAGTGCCGACAGGGCTAGCAATCAGCCCCAGCATTTT. It translates to CASADRASNQPQHF. The chain is built from TRBV19 and TRBJ1-5; TRBD1 aligns across 7 bases. Germline V gene sequence: CDR1 LNHDA, CDR2 SQIVND (reference sequence). The CDR3 covers 14 residues. J was trimmed by 0 bases and V by 8 bases; bases with no gene match: 4. The full variable domain, with the rest looked up from reference TRBV19 and TRBJ1-5, is DGGITQSPKYLFRKEGQNVTLSCEQNLNHDAMYWYRQDPGQGLRLIYYSQIVNDFQKGDIAEGYSVSREKKESFPLTVTSAQKNPTAFYLCASADRASNQPQHFGDGTRLSIL.

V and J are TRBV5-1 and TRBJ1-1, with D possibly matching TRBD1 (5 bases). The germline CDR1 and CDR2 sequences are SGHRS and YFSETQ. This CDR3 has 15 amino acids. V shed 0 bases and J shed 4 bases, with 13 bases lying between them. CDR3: CASSLEQGRGTEAFF. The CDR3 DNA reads TGCGCCAGCAGCTTGGAGCAAGGTAGGGGCACTGAAGCTTTCTTT.

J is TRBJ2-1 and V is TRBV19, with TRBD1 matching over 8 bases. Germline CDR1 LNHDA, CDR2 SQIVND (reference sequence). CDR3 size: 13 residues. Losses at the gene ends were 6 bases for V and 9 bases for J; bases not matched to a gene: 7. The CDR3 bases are TGTGCCAGTAGGAGTTCAGGGGGCAGTGAGCAGTTCTTC. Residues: CASRSSGGSEQFF.

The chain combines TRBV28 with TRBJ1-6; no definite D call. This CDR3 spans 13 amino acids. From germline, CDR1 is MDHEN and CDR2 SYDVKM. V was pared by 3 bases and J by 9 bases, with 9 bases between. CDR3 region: CASSLPGGSPLHF. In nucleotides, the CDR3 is TGTGCCAGCAGTTTGCCTGGAGGTTCACCCCTCCACTTT.